What follows are 14 T cell receptor beta chains derived from one specimen sequenced in a study of cytomegalovirus exposure and HLA in healthy donors. Amplification used 60 Vbeta primers and 13 Jbeta primers. Here immunoSEQ multiplex PCR was the method, and the copy in TCRdb shows in-frame clones only, minus some. The table includes around 210,000 clones, 75% to 85% detected once. Material for sequencing was PBMCs. These receptors were obtained from a middle-aged woman in good health and CMV-seronegative.

V and J are TRBV29-1 and TRBJ2-7; D unresolved. The length of the CDR3 is 14 residues. Germline V CDR1 and CDR2: SQVTM, ANQGSEA. Trimming stripped 1 base from V and 0 bases from J, with 10 bases between. CDR3 sequence (DNA): TGCAGCGTTGAAGGGGCCAGTTCCTCCTACGAGCAGTACTTC. It codes for CSVEGASSSYEQYF.

The rearrangement joins TRBV27 to TRBJ1-5, with unresolved D. CDR3 length equals 16 residues. Germline CDR1 and CDR2: MNHEY and SMNVEV (reference sequence). V lost 3 bases and J lost 4, with 16 bases in between. The chain's CDR3 is CASSFSKAGVNQPQHF. CDR3 in DNA: TGTGCCAGCAGTTTTTCCAAGGCAGGCGTAAATCAGCCCCAGCATTTT.

This clone has only a few counts. The chain carries TRBV7-2 and TRBJ2-2; 8 positions match TRBD2. Germline V gene sequence: CDR1 SGHTA, CDR2 FQGNSA. CDR3 length: 15 amino acids. Trimming took 5 bases from V and 0 from J; bases not matched to a gene: 2. CDR3 amino acids: CASSPTSANTGELFF. The CDR3 DNA is TGTGCCAGCAGCCCGACTAGCGCGAACACCGGGGAGCTGTTTTTT. Combining the CDR3 with reference TRBV7-2 and TRBJ2-2 gives the whole variable domain GAGVSQSPSNKVTEKGKDVELRCDPISGHTALYWYRQSLGQGLEFLIYFQGNSAPDKSGLPSDRFSAERTGGSVSTLTIQRTQQEDSAVYLCASSPTSANTGELFFGEGSRLTVL.

The rearrangement uses TRBV27 and TRBJ2-3, with 8 bases identical to TRBD1. This CDR3 contains 15 residues. V shed 6 bases, J shed 0 bases, and the junction held 5 bases outside the gene matches. Germline V gene lookup returns CDR1 MNHEY and CDR2 SMNVEV (reference sequence). CDR3 DNA sequence: TGTGCCAGCAGGTATGCAGGGGGCAGCACAGATACGCAGTATTTT. It codes for CASRYAGGSTDTQYF.

V usage is TRBV6-5 and J usage is TRBJ2-3, with a possible D match to TRBD2 (5 bases). V shed 4 bases and J shed 2 bases, with 13 bases lying between them. Germline-derived CDR1 and CDR2 are MNHEY and SVGAGI. The CDR3 runs 15 residues. The CDR3 protein is CASSSWTDNTDTQYF. The CDR3 DNA sequence: TGTGCCAGCAGTTCCTGGACTGACAACACAGATACGCAGTATTTT.

The chain is built from TRBV6-1 and TRBJ2-7, with 12 positions matching TRBD1. Germline trimming cut 4 bases from V and 9 bases from J; bases unmatched to any gene: 10. The V gene's germline CDR1 is MNHNS and CDR2 SASEGT. The CDR3 extends over 15 amino acids. The CDR3 region has the DNA TGTGCCAGCAGTGTTGGGACAGGGGGCTTAATCGGGCAGTACTTC. Translated, it gives CASSVGTGGLIGQYF.

The gene calls are TRBV6-5 and TRBJ1-3; D not certain. This CDR3 comprises 14 residues. The V end was cut by 8 bases, the J end by 0 bases, with 11 bases between. CDR1 MNHEY and CDR2 SVGAGI come from the germline V gene. The CDR3: CASSPQASGNTIYF. DNA for the CDR3: TGTGCCAGCTCGCCCCAGGCCTCTGGAAACACCATATATTTT.

This clone occurred once. The J gene is TRBJ2-7, the V gene TRBV29-1; TRBD1 might be the D (5 bases). The V end lost 3 bases, the J end lost 4 bases, and 10 bases lay between the germline ends. There are 12 residues in the CDR3. Per germline, CDR1 SQVTM and CDR2 ANQGSEA. This chain's CDR3 is CSVDGGAYEQYF. In DNA form, the CDR3 reads TGCAGCGTTGACGGTGGGGCTTACGAGCAGTACTTC.

V usage is TRBV4-2 and J usage is TRBJ2-7, with TRBD2 matching over 8 bases. The CDR3 has 18 amino acids. Germline V CDR1 and CDR2: LGHNA, YNFKEQ. The trim removed 0 bases at V and 3 bases at J, leaving 13 bases unmatched. The CDR3 DNA sequence: TGTGCCAGCAGCCAAGATTTTCGTGAGATAGCGGGGTACTACGAGCAGTACTTC. The encoded protein is CASSQDFREIAGYYEQYF.

The chain is built from TRBV2 and TRBJ2-7; D remains unclear. CDR1 and CDR2 (germline): SNHLY, FYNNEI. Trimming pared 3 bases from V and 9 bases from J, leaving 15 bases between. The CDR3 is made up of 13 amino acids. This CDR3 is CASSELAVGGQYF. The CDR3 DNA reads as TGTGCCAGCAGTGAGCTGGCCGTTGGCGGGCAGTACTTC.

The V gene is TRBV30, the J gene TRBJ2-2; 10 nucleotides line up with TRBD1. Per the germline V gene, CDR1 is GTSNPN and CDR2 is SVGIG (reference sequence). The CDR3 is made up of 16 amino acids. The junction had 10 bases not matched to a gene; V was cut back by 4 bases and J by 5 bases. CDR3 DNA sequence: TGTGCCTGGAAGGGACAGGGGACCCGGAGGACCGGGGAGCTGTTTTTT. This codes for CAWKGQGTRRTGELFF.

This chain connects TRBV19 to TRBJ2-3; 8 bases line up with TRBD1. Per the germline V gene, CDR1 is LNHDA and CDR2 is SQIVND (reference sequence). The trim removed 6 bases at V and 4 bases at J, leaving 12 bases unmatched. The CDR3 loop spans 16 amino acids. The CDR3 loop reads CASRTEQGAVADTQYF. As DNA, the CDR3 is TGTGCCAGTAGGACTGAGCAGGGGGCGGTAGCAGATACGCAGTATTTT.

CDR3 DNA sequence: TGTGCCAGCAGTTTAGCGGGAGGGTGGGTCGATGAGCAGTTCTTC. Translating gives CASSLAGGWVDEQFF. The V and J genes are TRBV6-5 and TRBJ2-1, with TRBD2 identical over 11 bases. J lost 8 bases, V lost 4 bases, and 7 bases had no gene match. Germline values: CDR1 MNHEY, CDR2 SVGAGI. The CDR3 totals 15 residues.

V gene TRBV28 combines with J gene TRBJ2-7; 9 nucleotides align to TRBD2. CDR1 and CDR2 from the germline V gene are MDHEN and SYDVKM. With V trimmed by 3 bases and J by 13 bases, 13 bases remained unmatched. This CDR3 is built from 14 residues. In nucleotides, the CDR3 is TGTGCCAGCAGTTTGAGAGGACTAGCGAGGCTGGGATACTTC. It specifies CASSLRGLARLGYF.